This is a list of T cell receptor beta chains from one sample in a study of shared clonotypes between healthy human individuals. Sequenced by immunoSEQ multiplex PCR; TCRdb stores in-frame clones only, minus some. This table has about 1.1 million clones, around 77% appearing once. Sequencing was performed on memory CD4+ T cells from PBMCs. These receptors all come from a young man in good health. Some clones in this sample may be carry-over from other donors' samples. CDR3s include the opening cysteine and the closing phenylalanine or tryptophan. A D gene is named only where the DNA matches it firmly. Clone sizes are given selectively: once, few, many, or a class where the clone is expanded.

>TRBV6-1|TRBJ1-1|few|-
CASSEAFRLRTEAFF
TGTGCCAGCAGTGAAGCTTTTAGGCTGCGCACTGAAGCTTTCTTT
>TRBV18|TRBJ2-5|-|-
CASSRTQVETQYF
TGTGCCAGCTCACGGACTCAGGTGGAGACCCAGTACTTC
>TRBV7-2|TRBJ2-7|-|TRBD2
CASSKRTSGIYEQYF
TGTGCCAGCAGCAAACGGACTAGCGGGATCTACGAGCAGTACTTC
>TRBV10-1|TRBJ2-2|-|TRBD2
CASSSAGGPTTGELFF
TGCGCCAGCAGTTCAGCGGGAGGGCCGACCACCGGGGAGCTGTTTTTT
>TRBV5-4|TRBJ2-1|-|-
CASSQSYNEQFF
TGTGCCAGCTCCCAATCCTACAATGAGCAGTTCTTC
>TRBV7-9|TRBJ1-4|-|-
CASSARDLGGEKLFF
TGTGCCAGCAGCGCCCGGGACCTGGGAGGTGAAAAACTGTTTTTT
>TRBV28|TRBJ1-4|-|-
CASSLGTGLYEKLFF
TGTGCCAGCAGTTTGGGGACTGGGCTATACGAAAAACTGTTTTTT
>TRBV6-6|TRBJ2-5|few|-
CASSPGSGETQYF
TGTGCCAGCAGTCCCGGGTCTGGGGAGACCCAGTACTTC
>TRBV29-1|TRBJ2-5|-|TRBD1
CSVRTGQETQYF
TGCAGCGTGAGGACAGGACAAGAGACCCAGTACTTC
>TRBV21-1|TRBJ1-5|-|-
CASSTCGASNQPQHF
TGTGCCAGCAGCACCTGCGGAGCTTCCAATCAGCCCCAGCATTTT
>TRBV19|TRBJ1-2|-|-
CASSIYGLYGYTF
TGTGCCAGTAGTATATATGGCCTCTATGGCTACACCTTC
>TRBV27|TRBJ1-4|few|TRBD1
CASGTGGIEKLFF
TGTGCCAGCGGGACAGGGGGAATTGAAAAACTGTTTTTT
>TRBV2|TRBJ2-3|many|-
CASSEARFQTLTDTQYF
TGTGCCAGCAGTGAAGCTAGGTTCCAAACTCTCACAGATACGCAGTATTTT
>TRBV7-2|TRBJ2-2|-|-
CASSSSRGVTGELFF
TGTGCCAGCAGCTCTTCACGAGGGGTAACCGGGGAGCTGTTTTTT
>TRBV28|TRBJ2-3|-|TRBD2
CASSLIREAGGRNTQYF
TGTGCCAGCAGTCTCATAAGGGAGGCGGGGGGGAGGAATACGCAGTATTTT
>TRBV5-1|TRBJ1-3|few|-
CASSYGRGGNTIYF
TGCGCCAGCAGCTACGGACGTGGTGGAAACACCATATATTTT
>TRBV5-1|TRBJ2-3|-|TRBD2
CASRTSGSTDTQYF
TGCGCCAGCAGAACTAGCGGAAGCACAGATACGCAGTATTTT
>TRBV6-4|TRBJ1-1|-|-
CASSAPEQGEGTEAFF
TGTGCCAGCAGTGCTCCGGAACAGGGTGAGGGGACTGAAGCTTTCTTT
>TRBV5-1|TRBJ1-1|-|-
CASNRFGHSGTEAFF
TGCGCCAGCAATCGGTTTGGGCACTCGGGGACTGAAGCTTTCTTT
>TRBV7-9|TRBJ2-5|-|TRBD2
CASSRGGKETQYF
TGTGCCAGCAGTAGGGGAGGGAAAGAGACCCAGTACTTC
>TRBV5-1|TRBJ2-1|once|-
CASSVGGNEQFF
TGCGCCAGCAGCGTCGGGGGCAATGAGCAGTTCTTC
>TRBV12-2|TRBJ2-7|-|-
CASRSPRGVYEQYF
TGTGCAAGTCGCTCCCCCCGGGGAGTGTACGAGCAGTACTTC
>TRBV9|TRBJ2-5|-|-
CASSVDERQTQYF
TGTGCCAGCAGCGTAGATGAACGCCAGACCCAGTACTTC
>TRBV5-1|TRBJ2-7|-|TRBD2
CASSFSTSGNKVPYEQYF
TGCGCCAGCAGCTTCTCGACTAGCGGTAATAAGGTCCCCTACGAGCAGTACTTC
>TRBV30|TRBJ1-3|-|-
CAWSVTRNSGNTIYF
TGTGCCTGGAGTGTAACCCGAAACTCTGGAAACACCATATATTTT
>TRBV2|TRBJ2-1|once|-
CVQGGVNEQFF
TGTGTCCAGGGGGGAGTCAATGAGCAGTTCTTC
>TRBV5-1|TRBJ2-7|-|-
CASSLKGSNYEQYF
TGCGCCAGCAGCTTGAAAGGATCAAACTACGAGCAGTACTTC
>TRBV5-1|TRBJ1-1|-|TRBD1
CASSSLQGARTEAFF
TGCGCCAGCAGCTCTTTACAGGGGGCTCGCACTGAAGCTTTCTTT
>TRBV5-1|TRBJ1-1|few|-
CASSGGAMNTEAFF
TGCGCCAGCAGCGGAGGGGCCATGAACACTGAAGCTTTCTTT
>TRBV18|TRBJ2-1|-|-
CASSPGVAGSYNEQFF
TGTGCCAGCTCACCAGGGGTAGCAGGATCCTACAATGAGCAGTTCTTC
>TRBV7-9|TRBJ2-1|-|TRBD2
CASSLGIAGGPGDEQFF
TGTGCCAGCAGCTTAGGTATAGCGGGAGGGCCGGGAGATGAGCAGTTCTTC
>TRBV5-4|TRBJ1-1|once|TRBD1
CASSLGDRVDTEAFF
TGTGCCAGCAGCTTAGGGGACAGGGTGGACACTGAAGCTTTCTTT
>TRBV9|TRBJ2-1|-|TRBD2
CASSVLAGGSYNEQFF
TGTGCCAGCAGCGTCCTAGCGGGAGGGTCCTACAATGAGCAGTTCTTC
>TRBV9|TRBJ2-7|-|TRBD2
CASSGQRGSYEQYF
TGTGCCAGCAGCGGACAGCGGGGTAGCTACGAGCAGTACTTC
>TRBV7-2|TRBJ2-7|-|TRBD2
CASSPGLAEYEQYF
TGTGCCAGCAGCCCGGGACTAGCGGAGTACGAGCAGTACTTC
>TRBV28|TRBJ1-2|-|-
CASSLSVQSYGYTF
TGTGCCAGCAGTTTATCGGTTCAGAGCTATGGCTACACCTTC
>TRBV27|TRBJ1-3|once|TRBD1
CASTFLRGFTGNTIYF
TGTGCCAGCACATTCCTCAGGGGGTTTACTGGAAACACCATATATTTT
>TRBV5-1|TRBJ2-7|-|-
CASSLNYYEQYF
TGCGCCAGCAGCTTAAACTACTACGAGCAGTACTTC
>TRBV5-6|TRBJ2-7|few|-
CASSLIRGHEQYF
TGTGCCAGCAGCTTGATCAGGGGCCACGAGCAGTACTTC
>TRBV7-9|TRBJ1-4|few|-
CASSSERGGEKLFF
TGTGCCAGCAGCTCCGAAAGAGGGGGTGAAAAACTGTTTTTT
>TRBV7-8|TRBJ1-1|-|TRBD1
CASSVQGLGTEAFF
TGTGCCAGCAGCGTACAGGGGTTAGGCACTGAAGCTTTCTTT
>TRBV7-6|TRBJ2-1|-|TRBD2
CASSPKAGVVYNEQFF
TGTGCCAGCAGCCCCAAGGCGGGAGTTGTCTACAATGAGCAGTTCTTC
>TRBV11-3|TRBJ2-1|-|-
CASSLEFPYNEQFF
TGTGCCAGCAGCTTAGAGTTCCCCTACAATGAGCAGTTCTTC
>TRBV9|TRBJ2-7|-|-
CASSGTQGPYEQYF
TGTGCCAGCAGCGGAACCCAGGGGCCCTACGAGCAGTACTTC
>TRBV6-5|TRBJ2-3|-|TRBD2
CASSYFLAGGTDTQYF
TGTGCCAGCAGTTACTTCCTAGCGGGAGGCACAGATACGCAGTATTTT
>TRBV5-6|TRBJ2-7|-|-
CASSFRGQGRMYEQYF
TGTGCCAGCAGCTTTCGCGGTCAGGGCCGTATGTACGAGCAGTACTTC
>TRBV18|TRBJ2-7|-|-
CASSPQGSSHEQYF
TGTGCCAGCTCACCACAAGGGAGTTCCCACGAGCAGTACTTC
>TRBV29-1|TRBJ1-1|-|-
CSVVAPMNTEAFF
TGCAGCGTTGTGGCCCCTATGAACACTGAAGCTTTCTTT